This T cell receptor beta chain was captured by sequencing in a study of metastatic and nonmetastatic thyroid tumors. The germline V and J ends were trimmed by 2 bases and 4 bases, with 10 bases remaining between them. The CDR3 spans 14 residues. This clone came up many times. Its specificity is unknown. Findings and limits, study-wide: As reported, TCR beta diversity in blood and tumor was significantly higher in malignant thyroid tumors than in benign nodules.

MiXCR was used by TCRdb to re-call the PCR reads. This sample yields 50,000 to 65,000 clones, of which roughly 15% are seen a single time; around 3% belongs to the top ten. Each patient went into thyroid surgery without having received any treatment. The rearrangement uses TRBV12-3 or TRBV12-4 and TRBJ2-3, with D unclear. This receptor was taken from a female donor with papillary thyroid cancer or a benign thyroid nodule (not recorded which). Some clones in this sample may be carry-over from other donors' samples. The sequencing sample was made of blood. As DNA, the CDR3 is TGTGCCAGCAGTTTAAGGTTCGCGTCAGATACGCAGTATTTT. Amino acids: CASSLRFASDTQYF.